Only one count was recorded for the clone carrying this T cell receptor beta chain. TCRdb recomputed calls from the 5' RACE reads with MiXCR, one row per CDR3 protein. The table has under 300,000 distinct CDR3 sequences, about 8.5% seen once. The CDR3 consists of 15 residues. Germline values: CDR1 LGHNA, CDR2 YNFKEQ. Trimming took 0 bases from V and 3 from J, leaving 12 bases between them. The source of the sample is a study of identical twins. This same sample was also taken into another study, of yellow fever vaccine responses in identical twins.

The V call is TRBV4-2, the J call TRBJ2-7; a weak D match, TRBD2 (5 bases). Sequencing was done on a sample of CD8+ T cells sorted from blood. The receptor comes from a woman aged 18-30 years in good health. CDR3 sequence (DNA): TGTGCCAGCAGCCAAGAATCGCGAGGGAGCTACGAGCAGTACTTC. This sequence encodes CASSQESRGSYEQYF.